The clone carrying this T cell receptor beta chain was seen once. This entry is derived from a study of blood T cell repertoires in COVID-19. Clones were sequenced by immunoSEQ multiplex PCR, and TCRdb holds only the in-frame ones, with some missing. In the table there are hundreds of thousands of clones, 75% to 90% of which are singletons. This CDR3 comprises 15 residues. Losses at the gene ends were 4 bases for V and 5 bases for J; bases not matched to a gene: 9. Germline CDR1 SNHLY, CDR2 FYNNEI. This clonotype was obtained from a woman in her sixties or seventies who had recovered from COVID-19. What was sequenced was PBMCs or T cells enriched from blood (not recorded which). V usage is TRBV2 and J usage is TRBJ1-2, with TRBD1 identical over 8 bases. For the CDR3, the DNA is TGTGCCAGCAGTGGAGGACAGGGCGTTATTTATGGCTACACCTTC. Translated: CASSGGQGVIYGYTF. The full variable domain, in which reference TRBV2 and TRBJ1-2 provide the parts outside the CDR3, is EPEVTQTPSHQVTQMGQEVILRCVPISNHLYFYWYRQILGQKVEFLVSFYNNEISEKSEIFDDQFSVERPDGSNFTLKIRSTKLEDSAMYFCASSGGQGVIYGYTFGSGTRLTVV.